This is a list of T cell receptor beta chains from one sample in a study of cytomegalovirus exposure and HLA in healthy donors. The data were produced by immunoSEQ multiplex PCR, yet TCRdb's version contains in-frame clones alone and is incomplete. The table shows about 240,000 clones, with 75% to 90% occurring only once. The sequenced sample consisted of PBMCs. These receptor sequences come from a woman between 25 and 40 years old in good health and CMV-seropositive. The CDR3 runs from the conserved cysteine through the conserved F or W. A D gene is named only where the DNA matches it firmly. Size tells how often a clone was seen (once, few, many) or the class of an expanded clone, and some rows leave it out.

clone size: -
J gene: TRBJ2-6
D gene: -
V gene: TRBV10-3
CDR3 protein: CAIRGDFSSGANVLTF
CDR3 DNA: TGTGCCATCAGGGGGGACTTCTCCTCTGGGGCCAACGTCCTGACTTTC

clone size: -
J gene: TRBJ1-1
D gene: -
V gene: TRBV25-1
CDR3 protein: CASIPEGRVYTEAFF
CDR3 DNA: TGTGCCAGCATACCCGAGGGAAGGGTGTACACTGAAGCTTTCTTT

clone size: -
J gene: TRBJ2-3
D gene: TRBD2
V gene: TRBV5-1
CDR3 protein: CASGRTSGTPDTQYF
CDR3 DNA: TGCGCCAGCGGTCGGACTAGCGGGACGCCAGATACGCAGTATTTT

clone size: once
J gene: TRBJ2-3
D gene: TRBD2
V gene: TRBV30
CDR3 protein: CAWSAGLAGVLNTQYF
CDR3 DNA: TGTGCCTGGAGTGCGGGACTGGCGGGAGTTCTGAATACGCAGTATTTT

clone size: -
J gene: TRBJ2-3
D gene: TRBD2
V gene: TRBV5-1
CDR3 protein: CASKVLREGRSTDTQYF
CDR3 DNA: TGCGCCAGCAAGGTTTTGCGGGAGGGCCGGAGCACAGATACGCAGTATTTT

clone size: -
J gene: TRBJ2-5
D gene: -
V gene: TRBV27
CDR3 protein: CASGQGASGLQETQYF
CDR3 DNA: TGTGCCAGCGGGCAGGGGGCTAGCGGACTCCAAGAGACCCAGTACTTC

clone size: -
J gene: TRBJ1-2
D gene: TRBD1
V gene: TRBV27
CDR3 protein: CASSFQGGGGYGYTF
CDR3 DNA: TGTGCCAGCAGTTTCCAAGGGGGCGGAGGGTATGGCTACACCTTC

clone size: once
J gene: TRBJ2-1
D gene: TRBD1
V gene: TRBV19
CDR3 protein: CASNTGQGVPTYNEQFF
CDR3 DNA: TGTGCCAGTAATACTGGACAGGGGGTCCCTACCTACAATGAGCAGTTCTTC

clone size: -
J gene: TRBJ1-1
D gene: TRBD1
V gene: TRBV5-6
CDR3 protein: CASSLWQGAGTEAFF
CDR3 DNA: TGTGCCAGCAGCTTGTGGCAGGGGGCGGGCACTGAAGCTTTCTTT

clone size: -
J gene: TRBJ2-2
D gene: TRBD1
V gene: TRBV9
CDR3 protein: CASSVGQGQGRAGELFF
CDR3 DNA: TGTGCCAGCAGCGTAGGCCAGGGACAGGGCCGGGCCGGGGAGCTGTTTTTT

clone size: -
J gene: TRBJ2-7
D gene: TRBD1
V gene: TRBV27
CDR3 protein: CASSPSTGDEQYF
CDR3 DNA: TGTGCCAGCAGTCCCTCAACAGGGGATGAGCAGTACTTC

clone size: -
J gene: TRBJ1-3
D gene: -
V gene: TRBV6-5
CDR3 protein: CASSYGGTRGNTIYF
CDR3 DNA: TGTGCCAGCAGTTATGGAGGAACCCGGGGAAACACCATATATTTT

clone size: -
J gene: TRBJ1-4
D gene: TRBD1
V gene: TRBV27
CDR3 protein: CASSVETGGVEKLFF
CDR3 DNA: TGTGCCAGCAGTGTCGAGACAGGGGGGGTTGAAAAACTGTTTTTT

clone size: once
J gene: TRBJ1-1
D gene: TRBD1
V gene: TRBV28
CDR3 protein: CASSSGQGARAFF
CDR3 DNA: TGTGCCAGCAGTTCGGGACAGGGGGCGAGAGCTTTCTTT

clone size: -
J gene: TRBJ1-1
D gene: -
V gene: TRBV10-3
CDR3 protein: CAISEGGGQNTEAFF
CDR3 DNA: TGTGCCATCAGTGAAGGAGGAGGGCAGAACACTGAAGCTTTCTTT

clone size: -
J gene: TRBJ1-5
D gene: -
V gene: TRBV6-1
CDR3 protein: CASSENRPGVYSNQPQHF
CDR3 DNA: TGTGCCAGCAGTGAAAACAGACCCGGGGTTTATAGCAATCAGCCCCAGCATTTT

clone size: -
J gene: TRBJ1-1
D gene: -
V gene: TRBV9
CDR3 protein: CASSVEVGTEAFF
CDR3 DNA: TGTGCCAGCAGCGTAGAGGTCGGGACTGAAGCTTTCTTT

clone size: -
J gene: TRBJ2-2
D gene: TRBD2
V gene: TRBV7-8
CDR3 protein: CASSFPGGGSGTGELFF
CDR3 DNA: TGTGCCAGCAGCTTTCCGGGAGGAGGGAGTGGGACCGGGGAGCTGTTTTTT

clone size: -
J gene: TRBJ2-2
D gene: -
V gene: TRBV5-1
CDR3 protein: CASSLDLINGELFF
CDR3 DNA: TGCGCCAGCAGCTTGGACCTAATCAACGGGGAGCTGTTTTTT

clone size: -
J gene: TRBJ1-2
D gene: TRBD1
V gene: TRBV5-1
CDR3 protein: CASSSRDRGGENGYTF
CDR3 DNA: TGCGCCAGCAGCTCCCGGGACAGGGGAGGGGAGAATGGCTACACCTTC

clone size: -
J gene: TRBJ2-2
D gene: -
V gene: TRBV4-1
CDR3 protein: CASSQDYLSRPTGELFF
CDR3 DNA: TGCGCCAGCAGCCAAGATTACCTCTCCAGGCCGACCGGGGAGCTGTTTTTT

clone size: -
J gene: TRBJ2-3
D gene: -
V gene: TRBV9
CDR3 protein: CASSEGTRIFTDTQYF
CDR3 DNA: TGTGCCAGCAGCGAGGGGACTCGGATATTCACAGATACGCAGTATTTT

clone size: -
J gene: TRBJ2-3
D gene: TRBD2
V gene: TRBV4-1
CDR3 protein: CASSQASGRATSTDTQYF
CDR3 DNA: TGCGCCAGCAGCCAGGCTAGCGGGAGGGCGACTAGCACAGATACGCAGTATTTT

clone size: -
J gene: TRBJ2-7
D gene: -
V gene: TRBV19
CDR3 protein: CASRLGGEQYF
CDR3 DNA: TGTGCCAGCCGACTGGGGGGCGAGCAGTACTTC

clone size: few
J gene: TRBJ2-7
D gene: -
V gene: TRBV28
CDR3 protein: CASSETTSSYEQYF
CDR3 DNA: TGTGCCAGCAGTGAGACTACCAGCTCCTACGAGCAGTACTTC

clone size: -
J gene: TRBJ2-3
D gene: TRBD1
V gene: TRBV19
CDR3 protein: CASSIDLDRGTIQAGDTQYF
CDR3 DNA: TGTGCCAGTAGTATAGACCTAGACAGGGGGACTATCCAGGCGGGAGATACGCAGTATTTT

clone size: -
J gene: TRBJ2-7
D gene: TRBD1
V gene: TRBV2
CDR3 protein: CATRDRGHSYEQYF
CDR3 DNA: TGTGCCACAAGGGACAGGGGGCACTCCTACGAGCAGTACTTC

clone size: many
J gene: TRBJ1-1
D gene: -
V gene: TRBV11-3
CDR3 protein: CASSLDRGVTEAFF
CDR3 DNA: TGTGCCAGCAGCTTAGATCGGGGGGTCACTGAAGCTTTCTTT

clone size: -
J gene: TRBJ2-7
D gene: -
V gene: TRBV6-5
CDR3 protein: CASSERRISYEQYF
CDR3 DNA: TGTGCCAGCAGTGAACGGAGGATTTCCTACGAGCAGTACTTC

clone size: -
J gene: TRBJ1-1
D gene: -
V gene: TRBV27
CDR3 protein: CASSLWQMAEAFF
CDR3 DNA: TGTGCCAGCAGTTTATGGCAGATGGCTGAAGCTTTCTTT

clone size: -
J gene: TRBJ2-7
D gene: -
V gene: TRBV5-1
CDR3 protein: CASSLVAPYEQYF
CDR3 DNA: TGCGCCAGCAGCTTGGTGGCACCCTACGAGCAGTACTTC

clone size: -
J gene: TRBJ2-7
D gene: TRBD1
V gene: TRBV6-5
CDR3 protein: CASTPGQGAIEQYF
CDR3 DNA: TGTGCCAGCACCCCGGGACAGGGGGCCATCGAGCAGTACTTC

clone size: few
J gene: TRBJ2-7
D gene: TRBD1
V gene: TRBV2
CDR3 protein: CASSASTGYYEQYF
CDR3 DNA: TGTGCCAGCAGTGCTTCGACAGGGTACTACGAGCAGTACTTC

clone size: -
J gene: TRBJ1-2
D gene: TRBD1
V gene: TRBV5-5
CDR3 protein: CASSPEDRPYYGYTF
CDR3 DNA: TGTGCCAGCAGCCCCGAGGACAGGCCTTACTATGGCTACACCTTC

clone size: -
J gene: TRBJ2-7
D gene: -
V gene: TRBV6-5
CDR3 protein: CASSYSGRGSYEQYF
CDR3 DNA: TGTGCCAGCAGTTACTCGGGTCGCGGTTCCTACGAGCAGTACTTC

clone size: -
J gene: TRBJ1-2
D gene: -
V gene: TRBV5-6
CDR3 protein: CASSPTGNYGYTF
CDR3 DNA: TGTGCCAGCAGCCCTACAGGGAACTATGGCTACACCTTC

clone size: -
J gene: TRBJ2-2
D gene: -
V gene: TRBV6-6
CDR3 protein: CAARASVTGELFF
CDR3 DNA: TGTGCCGCTCGGGCTAGCGTGACCGGGGAGCTGTTTTTT

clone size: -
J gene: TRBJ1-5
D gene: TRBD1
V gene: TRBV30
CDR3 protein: CAWSGTGFNQPQHF
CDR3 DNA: TGTGCCTGGAGCGGGACAGGGTTTAATCAGCCCCAGCATTTT

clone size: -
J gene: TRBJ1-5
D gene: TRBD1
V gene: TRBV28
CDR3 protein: CASSLYGQMTGATQPQHF
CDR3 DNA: TGTGCCAGCAGTTTATATGGGCAAATGACAGGGGCAACTCAGCCCCAGCATTTT

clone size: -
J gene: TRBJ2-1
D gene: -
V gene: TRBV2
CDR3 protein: CASSEALASNEQFF
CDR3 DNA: TGTGCCAGCAGTGAAGCACTAGCAAGCAATGAGCAGTTCTTC

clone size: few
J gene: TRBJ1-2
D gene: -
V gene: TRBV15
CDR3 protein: CATSLGGASGYTF
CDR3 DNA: TGTGCCACCAGCCTGGGGGGGGCTTCTGGCTACACCTTC

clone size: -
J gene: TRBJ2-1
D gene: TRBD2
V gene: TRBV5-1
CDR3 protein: CASSLNSGDYITYNEQFF
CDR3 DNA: TGCGCCAGCAGCTTGAATTCCGGGGACTACATAACTTACAATGAGCAGTTCTTC

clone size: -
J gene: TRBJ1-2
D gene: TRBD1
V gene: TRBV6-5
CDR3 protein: CASRQTGTGDYGYTF
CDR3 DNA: TGTGCCAGCAGACAAACCGGGACAGGGGACTATGGCTACACCTTC

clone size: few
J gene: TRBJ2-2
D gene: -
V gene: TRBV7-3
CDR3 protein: CASSSRNTGELFF
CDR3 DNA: TGTGCCAGCAGCTCCAGAAACACCGGGGAGCTGTTTTTT

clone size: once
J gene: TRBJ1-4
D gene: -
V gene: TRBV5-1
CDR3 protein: CASSLVGATNEKLFF
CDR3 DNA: TGCGCCAGCAGCTTGGTGGGCGCAACTAATGAAAAACTGTTTTTT

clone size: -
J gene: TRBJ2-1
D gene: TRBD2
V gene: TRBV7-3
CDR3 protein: CASSPLAGRDAEQFF
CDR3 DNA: TGTGCCAGCAGCCCCTTAGCGGGAAGGGATGCTGAGCAGTTCTTC

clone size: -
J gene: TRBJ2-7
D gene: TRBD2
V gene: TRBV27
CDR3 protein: CASSFRGGEQYF
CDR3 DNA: TGTGCCAGCAGTTTTCGGGGGGGGGAGCAGTACTTC

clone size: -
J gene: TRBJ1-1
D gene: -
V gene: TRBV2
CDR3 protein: CARTDPGHLGVEAFF
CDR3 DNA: TGTGCCAGGACAGACCCCGGACACCTTGGGGTTGAAGCTTTCTTT

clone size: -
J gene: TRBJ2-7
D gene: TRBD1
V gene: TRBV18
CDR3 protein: CASAGQGSYEQYF
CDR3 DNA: TGTGCCAGCGCGGGACAGGGGTCCTACGAGCAGTACTTC

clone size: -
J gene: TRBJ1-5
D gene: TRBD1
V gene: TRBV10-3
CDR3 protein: CAISESTGGAQPQHF
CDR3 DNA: TGTGCCATCAGTGAGTCGACAGGGGGCGCGCAGCCCCAGCATTTT

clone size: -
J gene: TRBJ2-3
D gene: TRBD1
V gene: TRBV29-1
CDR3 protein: CSAPGQGEDTQYF
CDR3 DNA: TGCAGCGCCCCCGGACAGGGAGAAGATACGCAGTATTTT

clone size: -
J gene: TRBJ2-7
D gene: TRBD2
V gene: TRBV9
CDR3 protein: CASSLAGGPYEQYF
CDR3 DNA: TGTGCCAGCAGCTTAGCGGGAGGTCCATACGAGCAGTACTTC

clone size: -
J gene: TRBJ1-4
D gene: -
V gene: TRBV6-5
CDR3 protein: CASSSAGSTYEKLFF
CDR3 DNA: TGTGCCAGCAGCTCCGCCGGGAGTACGTATGAAAAACTGTTTTTT

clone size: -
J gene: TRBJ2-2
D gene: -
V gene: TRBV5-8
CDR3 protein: CASILGAGTFANTGELFF
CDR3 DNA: TGTGCCAGCATCCTGGGAGCCGGCACATTCGCGAACACCGGGGAGCTGTTTTTT

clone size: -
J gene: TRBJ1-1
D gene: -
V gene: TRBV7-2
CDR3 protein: CASSLGPPGYTEAFF
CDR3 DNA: TGTGCCAGCAGCTTAGGTCCCCCAGGGTACACTGAAGCTTTCTTT

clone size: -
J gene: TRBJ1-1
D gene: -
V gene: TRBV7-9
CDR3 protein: CASSPDQNTEAFF
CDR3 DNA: TGTGCCAGCAGCCCAGATCAGAACACTGAAGCTTTCTTT

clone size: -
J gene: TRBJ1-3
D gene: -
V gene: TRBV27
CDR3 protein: CASSLSAATGNTIYF
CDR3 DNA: TGTGCCAGCAGTTTATCGGCGGCAACCGGAAACACCATATATTTT

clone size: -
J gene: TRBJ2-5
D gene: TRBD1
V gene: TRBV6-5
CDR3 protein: CASRRTGAQETQYF
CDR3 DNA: TGTGCCAGCAGAAGGACAGGAGCCCAAGAGACCCAGTACTTC

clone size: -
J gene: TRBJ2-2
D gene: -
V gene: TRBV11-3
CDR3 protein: CASSLVYNTGELFF
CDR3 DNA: TGTGCCAGCAGCTTAGTCTATAACACCGGGGAGCTGTTTTTT

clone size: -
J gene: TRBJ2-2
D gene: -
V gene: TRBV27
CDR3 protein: CASSFGRGITGELFF
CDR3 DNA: TGTGCCAGCAGTTTCGGGAGAGGGATCACCGGGGAGCTGTTTTTT